This T cell receptor beta chain appears in the sequencing data of a study of vaccination effects on CD4 cells after COVID-19. This clone appeared once. The antigen remains undetermined. Germline V gives CDR1 SGHTA, CDR2 FQGNSA. V shed 5 bases and J shed 3 bases, with 14 bases lying between them. The CDR3 loop spans 15 amino acids. Within the ViraFEST assay, antigen-specific CD4+ T cells underwent expansion with viral peptide pools prior to sequencing. Cells that had been cultured for 10 days were the source of isolated CD4+ T cells. Participants completed two doses of the BNT162b2 or mRNA-1273 vaccine. The repertoire was sequenced with immunoSEQ multiplex PCR; TCRdb's copy has only in-frame clones and lacks some. The sample gives over 50,000 clones, more than 70% of which show up once; roughly 1.2% is in the top ten.

The TCR was taken from a human donor who received a COVID-19 vaccine. The sample was CD4+ T cells from PBMCs cultured with HCoV-229E spike peptides, taken after COVID-19 vaccination. The rearrangement joins TRBV7-2 to TRBJ1-5; tentatively, D is TRBD1 (6 bases). The CDR3 DNA follows: TGTGCCAGCAGCCCTGGACAGCCACTCAATCAGCCCCAGCATTTT. Its translation: CASSPGQPLNQPQHF.